Shown below are 31 T cell receptor beta chains from a single sample sequenced in a study of early T cells in non-severe SARS-CoV-2 infection. TCRdb re-called the 5' RACE reads through MiXCR, storing one row per CDR3 protein. The sample has 43,000 or so distinct CDR3 sequences; under 7.5% are singletons. The sequenced sample consisted of whole blood. These receptor sequences come from an adult who was a healthcare worker with PCR-confirmed SARS-CoV-2 infection or an uninfected control (not recorded which).

This clonotype was found a few times. This rearrangement joins TRBV7-2 to TRBJ2-4, with 7 bases aligning to TRBD1. Unmatched junction bases numbered 3, after V lost 4 bases and J lost 0 bases. Per germline, CDR1 SGHTA and CDR2 FQGNSA. This CDR3 comprises 15 residues. CDR3 loop: CASSSQGLAKNIQYF. The DNA of the CDR3 is TGTGCCAGCAGCTCACAGGGGCTAGCCAAAAACATTCAGTACTTC.

The V gene is TRBV29-1, the J gene TRBJ2-7; possibly TRBD1 for D (6 bases). Germline loops: CDR1 SQVTM, CDR2 ANQGSEA. The CDR3 loop spans 12 amino acids. Trimming took 5 bases from V and 2 from J, leaving 10 bases between them. The CDR3 DNA is TGCAGCGTTAACGAGGGGGCCTACGAGCAGTACTTC. Protein sequence: CSVNEGAYEQYF.

This clonotype was seen ten or more times. The chain carries TRBV18 and TRBJ1-1; TRBD1 matches 10 bases. The CDR3 is 15 residues long. Germline lookup yields CDR1 KGHSH and CDR2 LQKENI. The V and J ends lost 8 bases and 10 bases, in that order; junction bases with no gene match: 16. In nucleotides, the CDR3 is TGTGCCAGCGCCTCACAGGGGACAGGGGCAATAGGAGCTTTCTTT. It codes for CASASQGTGAIGAFF.

This clonotype was detected many times. The genes are TRBV12-3 or TRBV12-4 and TRBJ2-3, with 9 nucleotides matching TRBD1. This CDR3 comprises 14 residues. Trimming at V came to 3 bases and at J to 3 bases, leaving 1 base not matched to a gene. DNA of the CDR3: TGTGCCAGCAGTTTTGGGACAGGGACAGATACGCAGTATTTT. Encoded protein: CASSFGTGTDTQYF.

This clonotype was detected a few times. CDR3 sequence (DNA): TGCAGTGCTAGTCAGGCCAGTGGTGCGGAAAAACTGTTTTTT. Translating it yields CSASQASGAEKLFF. The chain has TRBV20-1 and TRBJ1-4; no definite D call. CDR3 length equals 14 residues. V lost 3 bases to trimming and J lost 8 bases, with 16 bases between them. CDR1 is DFQATT, CDR2 SNEGSKA, per germline (reference sequence).

This clonotype was seen ten or more times. This sequence joins TRBV19 and TRBJ1-5; a weak D match, TRBD1 (5 bases). Looked up from germline, CDR1 is LNHDA and CDR2 is SQIVND (reference sequence). The CDR3 loop spans 15 amino acids. V was shortened by 2 bases and J by 4 bases, with 12 bases between the two germline ends. This chain's CDR3 is CASSITRQGNQPQHF. CDR3 nucleotides: TGTGCCAGTAGTATAACTCGGCAGGGAAATCAGCCCCAGCATTTT.

The CDR3: CSVLTQGAQIEAFF. In DNA, the CDR3 is TGCAGCGTCTTAACCCAGGGGGCGCAGATTGAAGCTTTCTTT. J is TRBJ1-1 and V is TRBV29-1; 8 positions agree with TRBD1. The CDR3 is 14 amino acids. The germline V gene encodes CDR1 SQVTM and CDR2 ANQGSEA. V shed 6 bases, J shed 7 bases, and the junction held 13 bases outside the gene matches.

Here the CDR3 DNA reads TGCAGTGCTAGAGATCCGGACAGGGAGGACTATGGCTACACCTTC. The encoded protein is CSARDPDREDYGYTF. V usage is TRBV20-1 and J usage is TRBJ1-2, with TRBD1 matching over 8 bases. Germline V lookup: CDR1 DFQATT, CDR2 SNEGSKA (reference sequence). The CDR3 has 15 amino acids. Trimming removed 0 bases from V and 3 bases from J; junction bases left unmatched: 6.

This clonotype has ten or more counts. This chain joins TRBV20-1 and TRBJ2-2; 9 nucleotides agree with TRBD2. V shed 5 bases, J shed 1 base, and the junction held 2 bases outside the gene matches. Germline values: CDR1 DFQATT, CDR2 SNEGSKA (reference sequence). The CDR3 covers 14 residues. The CDR3 is CSAVRGGNTGELFF. The CDR3 coding sequence is TGCAGTGCTGTGCGGGGGGGGAACACCGGGGAGCTGTTTTTT.

This chain links TRBV5-5 with TRBJ2-1, with 12 bases identical to TRBD1. Trimming removed 3 bases from V and 8 bases from J; junction bases left unmatched: 9. This CDR3 spans 16 amino acids. Per germline, CDR1 SGHKS and CDR2 YYEKEE (reference sequence). The chain's CDR3 is CASSWITGTGGDEQFF. Written as DNA, the CDR3 is TGTGCCAGCAGCTGGATCACCGGGACAGGGGGCGATGAGCAGTTCTTC.

This clonotype has only a few counts. The chain is built from TRBV4-3 and TRBJ2-3; D not certain. The CDR3 sequence is 14 residues long. Trimming took 0 bases from V and 1 from J, leaving 5 bases between them. Germline values: CDR1 LGHNA, CDR2 YSLEER. As DNA, the CDR3 is TGCGCCAGCAGCCAAGATGTGGGCACAGATACGCAGTATTTT. Its translation: CASSQDVGTDTQYF.

This clonotype was seen at least ten times. The V and J genes are TRBV24-1 and TRBJ2-3; D is ambiguous. Deletions cut 6 bases from V and 2 bases from J, with 14 bases between. The CDR3 contains 15 residues. The V gene's germline CDR1 is KGHDR and CDR2 SFDVKD. Here the CDR3 DNA reads TGTGCCACCAGTCTCTCCCACCCGTACACAGATACGCAGTATTTT. Amino acid sequence: CATSLSHPYTDTQYF.

The chain combines TRBV4-1 with TRBJ1-2; a weak D match, TRBD1 (5 bases). V was cut by 0 bases and J by 0 bases, with 8 bases left in between. The V gene's germline CDR1 is MGHRA and CDR2 YSYEKL. The CDR3 runs to 15 residues. CDR3 nucleotides: TGCGCCAGCAGCCAAGATCTACAGGCTAACTATGGCTACACCTTC. Protein: CASSQDLQANYGYTF.

This clonotype was seen ten or more times. The chain recombines TRBV28 with TRBJ2-6; no reliable D call. The CDR3 is made up of 14 amino acids. The germline gives CDR1 MDHEN, CDR2 SYDVKM. The V end lost 6 bases, the J end lost 1 base, and 7 bases lay between the germline ends. The CDR3 here is CASSLRSGANVLTF. Written as DNA, the CDR3 is TGTGCCAGCAGCTTACGTTCTGGGGCCAACGTCCTGACTTTC.

This clonotype was observed a handful of times. The chain employs TRBV20-1 and TRBJ2-1; 12 bases are shared with TRBD2. Trimming cost V 6 bases and J 6 bases; bases outside gene matches: 6. CDR1 and CDR2 (germline): DFQATT, SNEGSKA (reference sequence). The length of the CDR3 is 14 residues. Written as DNA, the CDR3 is TGCAGTGCAGCCCTAGCGGGGGGGCTCAATGAGCAGTTCTTC. It translates to CSAALAGGLNEQFF.

The chain joins TRBV7-2 to TRBJ2-7; no definite D call. V lost 1 base and J 2 bases, leaving 12 bases between the germline ends. The CDR3 runs to 15 residues. CDR1 and CDR2 from the germline V gene are SGHTA and FQGNSA. CDR3 amino acids: CASSLGRAPTYEQYF. The CDR3, as DNA: TGTGCCAGCAGCTTAGGAAGGGCGCCCACCTACGAGCAGTACTTC.

This clonotype has a handful of counts. V gene TRBV29-1 combines with J gene TRBJ1-1; no firm D call. The V gene lost 3 bases and the J gene lost 11 bases, with 10 bases spanning the gap. CDR3 length equals 10 residues. The germline gives CDR1 SQVTM, CDR2 ANQGSEA. The CDR3 protein is CSVEERVAFF. CDR3 coding DNA: TGCAGCGTTGAGGAACGTGTCGCTTTCTTT.

This chain links TRBV6-6 with TRBJ2-7; TRBD2 matches at 8 bases. This CDR3 comprises 13 residues. Per germline, CDR1 MNHNY and CDR2 SVGAGI (reference sequence). Losses at the gene ends were 10 bases for V and 3 bases for J; bases not matched to a gene: 8. This chain's CDR3 is CATSGGPYYEQYF. The CDR3 bases are TGTGCCACCAGCGGGGGCCCCTACTACGAGCAGTACTTC.

The chain couples TRBV6-5 to TRBJ1-6; TRBD1 is a possible D gene (5 bases). Germline CDR1 reads MNHEY; CDR2 reads SVGAGI. This CDR3 has 14 amino acids. Trimming removed 5 bases from V and 14 bases from J, with 19 bases in between. As DNA, the CDR3 is TGTGCCAGCAGTAACCGTAGACAGCCGATCACCCTCCACTTT. This sequence encodes CASSNRRQPITLHF.

V gene TRBV5-1 combines with J gene TRBJ2-3, with TRBD2 matching over 12 bases. The V and J ends lost 7 bases and 4 bases, in that order; junction bases with no gene match: 13. Germline CDR1 SGHRS, CDR2 YFSETQ. The CDR3 extends over 17 amino acids. The CDR3 region has the DNA TGCGCCAGCCTTGATCCTAGCGGGGGGGCCCGTGCAGATACGCAGTATTTT. It translates to CASLDPSGGARADTQYF.

The rearrangement uses TRBV27 and TRBJ2-1, with D unresolved. The CDR3 spans 15 residues. V dropped 6 bases and J dropped 0 bases, with 12 bases sitting between them. The germline V gene encodes CDR1 MNHEY and CDR2 SMNVEV (reference sequence). The CDR3 sequence: CASSPPGLSYNEQFF. For the CDR3, the DNA is TGTGCCAGCAGCCCTCCGGGCCTCTCCTACAATGAGCAGTTCTTC.

This chain connects TRBV28 to TRBJ1-5, with D perhaps TRBD1 (6 bases). Trimming stripped 3 bases from V and 5 bases from J, with 14 bases between. The CDR3 has 15 residues. CDR1 is MDHEN, CDR2 SYDVKM, per germline. This chain's CDR3 is CASSLQDRPDQPQHF. CDR3 DNA: TGTGCCAGCAGTTTGCAGGACAGACCAGATCAGCCCCAGCATTTT.

The CDR3 loop reads CSALPNYGYTF. The CDR3 nucleotides read TGCAGTGCCCTCCCAAACTATGGCTACACCTTC. The chain links TRBV20-1 to TRBJ1-2, with D unresolved. Germline V gene sequence: CDR1 DFQATT, CDR2 SNEGSKA (reference sequence). This CDR3 region has 11 residues. Trimming shortened V by 6 bases and J by 2 bases, and 7 bases separated the two germline ends.

There are many counts of this clonotype. The chain recombines TRBV5-1 with TRBJ1-1; D is uncertain. Between the trimmed V and J ends, which lost 2 bases and 0 bases, there was a span of 14 bases. The CDR3 spans 16 residues. CDR1 SGHRS and CDR2 YFSETQ come from the germline V gene. The CDR3 DNA sequence: TGCGCCAGCAGCTTCTCAATCACGGCGATGAACACTGAAGCTTTCTTT. Its protein is CASSFSITAMNTEAFF.

This clonotype has at least ten counts. For the CDR3, the DNA is TGTGCCAGCAGCTTGGTTGACACTGAAGCTTTCTTT. It translates to CASSLVDTEAFF. The chain carries TRBV5-8 and TRBJ1-1, with unresolved D. Looked up from germline, CDR1 is SGHTS and CDR2 is YDEGEE. Trimming left V 0 bases short and J 3 bases short, with 3 bases between. The CDR3 consists of 12 residues.

This clonotype has just a few counts. This rearrangement joins TRBV28 to TRBJ2-5; D unclear. Trimming took off 3 bases at V and 0 bases at J, with 11 bases between the two ends. The CDR3 is made up of 15 amino acids. CDR1 is MDHEN, CDR2 SYDVKM, per germline. CDR3: CASSFGGTNQETQYF. The CDR3 DNA reads TGTGCCAGCAGTTTTGGCGGAACAAACCAAGAGACCCAGTACTTC.

The gene calls are TRBV30 and TRBJ2-1; no clear D. The CDR3 contains 11 residues. V was trimmed by 2 bases and J by 6 bases, leaving 5 bases between them. Germline CDR1 reads GTSNPN; CDR2 reads SVGIG (reference sequence). The DNA of the CDR3 is TGTGCCTGGAGTCCCCTCAATGAGCAGTTCTTC. This sequence encodes CAWSPLNEQFF.

Only a few counts were recorded for this clonotype. The V call is TRBV5-5, the J call TRBJ1-1; 7 nucleotides align to TRBD1. The germline V gene encodes CDR1 SGHKS and CDR2 YYEKEE (reference sequence). The CDR3 extends over 13 amino acids. J lost 10 bases, V lost 3 bases, and 9 bases had no gene match. CDR3 amino acids: CASSSTGAPTAFF. The CDR3 coding sequence is TGTGCCAGCAGCTCCACAGGGGCTCCCACAGCTTTCTTT.

The V and J genes are TRBV7-2 and TRBJ2-3, with 9 bases fitting TRBD2. The CDR3 contains 15 residues. V dropped 4 bases and J dropped 3; count of bases not matched to a gene: 5. CDR1 is SGHTA, CDR2 FQGNSA, per germline. CDR3 in amino acids: CASSYSGSQTDTQYF. CDR3 DNA: TGTGCCAGCAGCTATAGCGGGAGCCAAACAGATACGCAGTATTTT.

At least ten counts were recorded for this clonotype. The chain carries TRBV13 and TRBJ2-3, with 12 bases matching TRBD2. Trimming removed 4 bases from V and 4 bases from J; junction bases left unmatched: 6. The CDR3 is made up of 16 amino acids. The V gene's germline CDR1 is PRHDT and CDR2 FYEKMQ (reference sequence). As DNA, the CDR3 is TGTGCCAGCAGCTCCTCACTAGCGGGGGGATCAGATACGCAGTATTTT. The encoded protein is CASSSSLAGGSDTQYF.

This clonotype was observed at least ten times. The rearrangement uses TRBV5-1 and TRBJ1-1; D gene uncertain. This CDR3 has 14 amino acids. Germline V gives CDR1 SGHRS, CDR2 YFSETQ. V was trimmed by 5 bases and J by 2 bases, leaving 13 bases between them. CDR3 nucleotides: TGCGCCAGCAGGCAAGTAACTTCCAACACTGAAGCTTTCTTT. Protein: CASRQVTSNTEAFF.